Following are 29 T cell receptor beta chains from one sample sequenced in a study of T-cell reconstitution after alpha-beta-depleted transplantation in children. Preparation of the TCRbeta library used unique molecular identifiers. A single record per CDR3 protein comes from TCRdb applying MiXCR to the PCR reads. The table lists 90,000 to 100,000 distinct CDR3 sequences, 20% to 30% of them singletons. Sequences were derived from PBMCs, sampled before TCRalphabeta/CD19-depleted stem cell transplant. These receptors all stem from a boy between 2 and 10 years old with acute lymphoblastic leukemia, due to receive a stem cell transplant.

This clonotype was counted a few times. The J gene is TRBJ1-3, the V gene TRBV28; no clear D. Trimming removed 6 bases at V and 4 bases at J, with 13 bases between. Germline-derived CDR1 and CDR2 are MDHEN and SYDVKM. The length of the CDR3 is 14 residues. CDR3 loop: CASRRSGSGNTIYF. The CDR3 DNA reads as TGTGCCAGCAGACGTTCGGGGAGCGGAAACACCATATATTTT.

This clonotype appeared many times. The chain has TRBV14 and TRBJ2-7, with D unresolved. The CDR3 runs to 13 residues. V lost 1 base and J 9 bases, leaving 13 bases between the germline ends. CDR1 is SGHDN and CDR2 is FVKESK in the germline V gene. The CDR3 DNA reads as TGTGCCAGCAGCCAAGTTGGCGGAGCCCGGCAGTACTTC. It specifies CASSQVGGARQYF. Combining the CDR3 with reference TRBV14 and TRBJ2-7 gives the whole variable domain EAGVTQFPSHSVIEKGQTVTLRCDPISGHDNLYWYRRVMGKEIKFLLHFVKESKQDESGMPNNRFLAERTGGTYSTLKVQPAELEDSGVYFCASSQVGGARQYFGPGTRLTVT.

This clonotype turned up a few times. The chain recombines TRBV2 with TRBJ1-6; TRBD1 aligns across 7 bases. The germline gives CDR1 SNHLY, CDR2 FYNNEI. This CDR3 is built from 15 residues. V trimming: 5 bases; J trimming: 11 bases; junction bases outside the gene matches: 12. DNA of the CDR3: TGTGCCAGCAGTTACTCCACGGACAGGACGACACCCCTCCACTTT. Amino acid sequence: CASSYSTDRTTPLHF.

This clonotype turned up a few times. The chain uses TRBV5-1 and TRBJ1-6; weak D call: TRBD1 (5 bases). CDR1 SGHRS and CDR2 YFSETQ come from the germline V gene. V was clipped by 6 bases and J by 6 bases, with 10 bases between them. CDR3 length: 13 residues. CDR3 nucleotides: TGCGCCAGCACGGAGGGGCGTAATTCACCCCTCCACTTT. Translation gives CASTEGRNSPLHF. The variable domain in full, with the rest retrieved from reference TRBV5-1 and TRBJ1-6, is KAGVTQTPRYLIKTRGQQVTLSCSPISGHRSVSWYQQTPGQGLQFLFEYFSETQRNKGNFPGRFSGRQFSNSRSEMNVSTLELGDSALYLCASTEGRNSPLHFGNGTRLTVT.

CDR3 region: CSARDFRQAGYNEQFF. The CDR3 DNA reads TGCAGTGCTAGAGATTTCAGGCAGGCGGGGTACAATGAGCAGTTCTTC. The chain has TRBV20-1 and TRBJ2-1; tentative D call: TRBD2 (6 bases). Germline V gene sequence: CDR1 DFQATT, CDR2 SNEGSKA (reference sequence). V was cut by 0 bases and J by 4 bases, with 16 bases left in between. The CDR3 length is 16 residues.

This chain connects TRBV7-7 to TRBJ1-1; D remains ambiguous. The germline gives CDR1 SSHAT, CDR2 FNYEAQ (reference sequence). V was shortened by 2 bases and J by 0 bases, with 22 bases between the two germline ends. CDR3 length: 19 amino acids. CDR3 DNA: TGTGCCAGCAGCTTACCCCCTGAGCGAGAAGAGAGAATGAACACTGAAGCTTTCTTT. Translating gives CASSLPPEREERMNTEAFF.

To note about this clonotype: The junction differs from germline at one of its ends, possibly a read error. This chain connects TRBV5-1 to TRBJ2-7; TRBD2 aligns across 9 bases. The CDR3 is 15 residues long. Germline CDR1 is SGHRS and CDR2 is YFSETQ. The CDR3 here is CVSSGRTASYGEQYF. The CDR3 DNA is TGCGTCAGCAGCGGGAGGACTGCTTCGTATGGCGAGCAGTACTTC.

In this sample, this clonotype turned up a few times. The chain uses TRBV6-5 and TRBJ2-7, with TRBD2 matching over 10 bases. Trimming removed 3 bases from V and 6 bases from J; junction bases left unmatched: 5. Germline V lookup: CDR1 MNHEY, CDR2 SVGAGI. This CDR3 has 14 amino acids. As DNA, the CDR3 is TGTGCCAGCAGTTATGGAGGACTAGCGGTCGAGCAGTACTTC. Protein sequence: CASSYGGLAVEQYF.

In its sample, this clonotype was seen a few times. The genes are TRBV20-1 and TRBJ2-7; 9 bases match TRBD2. The germline CDR1 and CDR2 sequences are DFQATT and SNEGSKA (reference sequence). V shed 5 bases and J 3 bases; nucleotides not matched to a gene: 8. The CDR3 runs to 14 residues. CDR3 amino acids: CSAGGGTSSYEQYF. The CDR3 DNA sequence: TGCAGTGCTGGAGGAGGGACTAGCAGCTACGAGCAGTACTTC.

V gene TRBV21-1 combines with J gene TRBJ2-7; TRBD1 is taken as the D call from the table, unchecked against the DNA. TRBV21-1 corresponds to a pseudogene. The CDR3 length is 15 residues. This CDR3 is CASSKGDRDSYEQYF. The CDR3 bases are TGTGCCAGCAGCAAAGGGGACAGGGACTCCTACGAGCAGTACTTC.

The V call is TRBV4-3, the J call TRBJ2-7; D may correspond to TRBD1 or TRBD2 (5 bases each). Between the trimmed V and J ends, which lost 3 bases and 1 base, there was a span of 16 bases. The CDR3 runs to 16 residues. Germline values: CDR1 LGHNA, CDR2 YSLEER. In nucleotides, the CDR3 is TGCGCCAGCAGCCATGACGACCGGGACCCGTCCTACGAGCAGTACTTC. This encodes CASSHDDRDPSYEQYF.

Only a few counts were recorded for this clonotype. This chain joins TRBV28 and TRBJ1-2; D remains ambiguous. The CDR3 loop spans 15 amino acids. The V gene's germline CDR1 is MDHEN and CDR2 SYDVKM. V shed 4 bases and J shed 3 bases, with 15 bases lying between them. CDR3 sequence (DNA): TGTGCCAGCAGTTCGCCAGGCAGGTCGGACTATGGCTACACCTTC. This sequence encodes CASSSPGRSDYGYTF.

This clonotype showed up just a few times. The chain has TRBV4-1 and TRBJ2-7, with a tentative D call TRBD2 (6 bases). This CDR3 comprises 13 residues. CDR1 is MGHRA and CDR2 is YSYEKL in the germline V gene. Trimming removed 4 bases at V and 2 bases at J, with 9 bases between. The CDR3 DNA reads TGCGCCAGCAGCCTCCCGGGAGCCTACGAGCAGTACTTC. The encoded protein is CASSLPGAYEQYF.

As to this clonotype: A much larger clone differs from this one at a single base, so this may be a read error. The rearrangement links TRBV7-2 to TRBJ1-2; D unresolved. V lost 9 bases and J lost 6, with 14 bases in between. The CDR3 totals 12 residues. CDR1 and CDR2 from the germline V gene are SGHTA and FQGNSA. In DNA, the CDR3 is TGTGCCAGGAGCCCCACGACTGATGGCTACACCTTC. It codes for CARSPTTDGYTF.

The CDR3 DNA reads as TGCAGTGCCCCCCAAGCGAGCCCAGCAGGCGTTGAGCAGTTCTTC. This codes for CSAPQASPAGVEQFF. The chain couples TRBV20-1 to TRBJ2-1, with D unclear. This CDR3 is 15 amino acids long. CDR1 and CDR2 (germline): DFQATT, SNEGSKA (reference sequence). Between the trimmed V and J ends, which lost 6 bases and 9 bases, there was a span of 24 bases.

The chain is built from TRBV7-9 and TRBJ2-5, with no clear D. This CDR3 has 15 amino acids. V was trimmed by 2 bases and J by 3 bases, leaving 13 bases between them. Germline CDR1 SEHNR, CDR2 FQNEAQ (reference sequence). CDR3 residues: CASSLIPRTKETQYF. CDR3 coding DNA: TGTGCCAGCAGCTTAATACCGAGGACGAAAGAGACCCAGTACTTC.

This clonotype was seen more than once but under ten times. This chain joins TRBV5-1 and TRBJ1-1; perhaps TRBD1 as D (6 bases). This CDR3 is 14 amino acids long. The ends were cut back, 5 bases at V and 1 base at J, with 12 bases in the middle. Germline V lookup: CDR1 SGHRS, CDR2 YFSETQ. The CDR3 DNA reads TGCGCCAGCAGTTTAGGGGGAAAGAACACTGAAGCTTTCTTT. It is translated as CASSLGGKNTEAFF. The full variable domain, completed using reference TRBV5-1 and TRBJ1-1, is KAGVTQTPRYLIKTRGQQVTLSCSPISGHRSVSWYQQTPGQGLQFLFEYFSETQRNKGNFPGRFSGRQFSNSRSEMNVSTLELGDSALYLCASSLGGKNTEAFFGQGTRLTVV.

There are a few counts of this clonotype. The chain carries TRBV7-9 and TRBJ2-5, with D tentatively TRBD1 (5 bases). The germline V and J ends were trimmed by 7 bases and 1 base, with 10 bases remaining between them. Germline V gene lookup returns CDR1 SEHNR and CDR2 FQNEAQ (reference sequence). CDR3 length: 13 amino acids. The CDR3 DNA follows: TGTGCCAGCACAAGGGGAACCCAAGAGACCCAGTACTTC. Translating gives CASTRGTQETQYF.

This clonotype has a handful of counts. The CDR3 DNA follows: TGTGCCAGCAGTGACAAGGGCGGACCAGACTACGAGCAGTACTTC. This gives the protein CASSDKGGPDYEQYF. The rearrangement joins TRBV28 to TRBJ2-7; D is uncertain. Trimming took 5 bases from V and 3 from J, leaving 17 bases between them. CDR1 and CDR2 (germline): MDHEN, SYDVKM. CDR3 size: 15 residues.

This clonotype has a count of ten or more. V and J are TRBV4-2 and TRBJ2-3; D perhaps matches TRBD2 (6 bases). Trimming left V 0 bases short and J 8 bases short, with 21 bases between. Germline CDR1 LGHNA, CDR2 YNFKEQ. The CDR3 covers 17 residues. This CDR3 reads CASSQDLDSGGIVTQYF. Here the CDR3 DNA reads TGTGCCAGCAGCCAAGATTTGGATAGCGGAGGAATAGTTACGCAGTATTTT.

About this clonotype itself: Just one base apart from a much larger clone, this may be a read error. The chain recombines TRBV4-1 with TRBJ2-7, with 9 nucleotides matching TRBD1. Germline lookup yields CDR1 MGHRA and CDR2 YSYEKL. The CDR3 sequence is 17 residues long. The CDR3: CASIQVNTGQGTYEQYF. In DNA form, the CDR3 reads TGCGCCAGCATCCAAGTGAACACGGGACAGGGAACCTACGAGCAGTACTTC.

The rearrangement uses TRBV5-6 and TRBJ2-7, with D possibly TRBD1 on 6 matching bases. V was pared by 2 bases and J by 3 bases, with 12 bases between. The CDR3 consists of 14 residues. The germline V gene encodes CDR1 SGHDT and CDR2 YYEEEE. The CDR3 DNA follows: TGTGCCAGCAGCTTCGGGGACAACTTCTACGAGCAGTACTTC. Its protein is CASSFGDNFYEQYF.

This clonotype was recorded a few times. The chain carries TRBV12-3 or TRBV12-4 and TRBJ2-3; possibly TRBD2 for D (5 bases). The CDR3 runs 15 residues. Trimming pared 6 bases from V and 7 bases from J, leaving 20 bases between. Written as DNA, the CDR3 is TGTGCCAGCAGATCCTTAGCGTTGGGAGTACATACGCAGTATTTT. Amino acid sequence: CASRSLALGVHTQYF.

In its sample, this clonotype was seen many times. The chain employs TRBV10-3 and TRBJ2-5; weak D call: TRBD1 (5 bases). Germline V gives CDR1 ENHRY, CDR2 SYGVKD. The CDR3 covers 13 residues. Trimming shortened V by 0 bases and J by 5 bases, and 7 bases separated the two germline ends. CDR3 coding DNA: TGTGCCATCAGTGAGTCGCCAGGGGAGACCCAGTACTTC. It translates to CAISESPGETQYF.

This chain uses TRBV6-2 or TRBV6-3 with TRBJ2-3; TRBD1 matches at 7 bases. V was clipped by 0 bases and J by 5 bases; unmatched bases: 2. Germline-derived CDR1 and CDR2 are MNHEY and SVGEGT. The CDR3 has 14 residues. The DNA of the CDR3 is TGTGCCAGCAGTTACTCAACAGGGGTAGATACGCAGTATTTT. Translated, it gives CASSYSTGVDTQYF.

This clonotype was seen more than once but under ten times. V gene TRBV12-3 or TRBV12-4 combines with J gene TRBJ2-1; 9 positions match TRBD1. V shed 4 bases and J 8 bases; nucleotides not matched to a gene: 6. CDR3 length: 14 residues. Written as DNA, the CDR3 is TGTGCCAGCAGTTCGCCGGGACAGGGTTATGAGCAGTTCTTC. It codes for CASSSPGQGYEQFF.

Only a few counts were recorded for this clonotype. This chain uses TRBV9 with TRBJ2-3, with 12 bases identical to TRBD2. The CDR3 totals 14 residues. In germline, CDR1 is SGDLS, CDR2 YYNGEE. Trimming took 7 bases from V and 4 from J; bases not matched to a gene: 4. CDR3 DNA: TGTGCCAGCGCGACTAGCGGGAGTTCAGATACGCAGTATTTT. Protein product: CASATSGSSDTQYF.

The CDR3 is CSARPIGGWDTEAFF. The CDR3 bases are TGCAGTGCTAGGCCAATAGGGGGGTGGGACACTGAAGCTTTCTTT. The chain employs TRBV20-1 and TRBJ1-1; a weak D match, TRBD1 (6 bases). The germline CDR1 and CDR2 sequences are DFQATT and SNEGSKA (reference sequence). The CDR3 sequence is 15 residues long. V lost 3 bases to trimming and J lost 3 bases, with 17 bases between them.

The gene calls are TRBV11-3 and TRBJ2-1; tentative D call: TRBD1 (6 bases). The CDR3 is 14 amino acids. Germline CDR1 SGHNT, CDR2 YENEEA. V was shortened by 1 base and J by 6 bases, with 10 bases between the two germline ends. CDR3 amino acids: CASSLGNRVNEQFF. The CDR3 DNA is TGTGCCAGCAGCTTAGGAAACAGGGTCAATGAGCAGTTCTTC.